The present entry profiles one TCR beta chain with its context. The target antigen is unknown. This specimen belongs to a study of cytomegalovirus exposure and HLA in healthy donors. Findings and caveats of the study: Despite most TCR sequences being rare, some public TCRs occurred in many donors. Segments of the TCR beta V type were, in most cases, productive about 90% or about 30% of the time in an earlier analysis.

Researchers ran the PCR with 60 Vbeta and 13 Jbeta primers. Profiling relied on immunoSEQ multiplex PCR, and the TCRdb table lists in-frame clones only, not all of them. The sample yields around 190,000 clones, roughly 82% seen once. Germline-derived CDR1 and CDR2 are MNHEY and SMNVEV (reference sequence). V lost 3 bases and J lost 2; bases outside the gene matches: 10. The CDR3 runs 18 residues. The sequencing input was PBMCs. This chain connects TRBV27 to TRBJ2-2; 9 bases are shared with TRBD1. The origin of this receptor is a woman aged 50 to 65 in good health and CMV-seronegative. The CDR3 region is CASSLGDRGGTNTGELFF. DNA for the CDR3: TGTGCCAGCAGTTTGGGCGACAGGGGGGGAACTAACACCGGGGAGCTGTTTTTT.